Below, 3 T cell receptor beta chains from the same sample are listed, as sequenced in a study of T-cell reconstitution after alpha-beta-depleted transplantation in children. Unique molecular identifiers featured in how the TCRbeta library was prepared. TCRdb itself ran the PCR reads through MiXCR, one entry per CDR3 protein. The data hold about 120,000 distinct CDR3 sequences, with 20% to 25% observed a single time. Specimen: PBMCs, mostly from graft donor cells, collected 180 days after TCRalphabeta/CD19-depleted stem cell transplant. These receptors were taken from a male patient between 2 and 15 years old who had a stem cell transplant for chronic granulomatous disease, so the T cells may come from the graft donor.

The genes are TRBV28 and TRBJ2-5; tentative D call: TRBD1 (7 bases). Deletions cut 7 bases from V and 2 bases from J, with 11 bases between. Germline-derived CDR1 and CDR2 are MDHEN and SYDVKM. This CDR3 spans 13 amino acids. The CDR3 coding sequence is TGTGCCAGCATGCAGGGGGGACAAGAGACCCAGTACTTC. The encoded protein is CASMQGGQETQYF.

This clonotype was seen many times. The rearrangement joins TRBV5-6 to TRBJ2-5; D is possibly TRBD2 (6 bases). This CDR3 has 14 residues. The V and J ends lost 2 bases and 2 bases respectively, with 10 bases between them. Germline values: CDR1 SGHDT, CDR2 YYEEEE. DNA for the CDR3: TGTGCCAGCAGCTTCCGGCGGGGTCAAGAGACCCAGTACTTC. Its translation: CASSFRRGQETQYF.

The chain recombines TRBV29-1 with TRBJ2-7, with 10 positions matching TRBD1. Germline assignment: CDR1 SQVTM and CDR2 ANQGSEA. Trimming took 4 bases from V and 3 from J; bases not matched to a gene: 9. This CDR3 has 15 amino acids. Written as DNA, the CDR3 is TGCAGCGTTGTGACAGGGGGCGCCTTTTACTACGAGCAGTACTTC. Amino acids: CSVVTGGAFYYEQYF.